The 9 T cell receptor beta chains below come from one sample, sequenced in a study of graft-versus-host responses after intestinal transplantation. Their recognized antigens are unknown. The protocol was immunoSEQ multiplex PCR, while the TCRdb copy is restricted to in-frame clones and leaves out a portion. The table shows roughly 28,000 clones, with 82% occurring only once. This specimen was unstimulated CD4+ T cells sorted from spleen or lymph node cells, taken before intestinal transplant. The receptor set was obtained from a human donor who received an intestinal transplant.

The V and J genes are TRBV6-5 and TRBJ2-3; 16 bases agree with TRBD2. Per the germline V gene, CDR1 is MNHEY and CDR2 is SVGAGI. CDR3 size: 15 residues. Trimming cost V 0 bases and J 13 bases; bases outside gene matches: 4. The CDR3 loop is CASSYSGTSGREKYF. CDR3 nucleotide sequence: TGTGCCAGCAGTTACTCTGGGACTAGCGGGAGGGAGAAGTATTTT.

This rearrangement joins TRBV9 to TRBJ2-7; a possible D gene is TRBD2 (5 bases). The CDR3 has 12 amino acids. V was trimmed by 0 bases and J by 6 bases, leaving 7 bases between them. Germline CDR1 is SGDLS and CDR2 is YYNGEE. This CDR3 is CASSVARGEQYF. Here the CDR3 DNA reads TGTGCCAGCAGCGTAGCTCGGGGCGAGCAGTACTTC.

J is TRBJ2-7 and V is TRBV7-2; 13 positions agree with TRBD2. The V and J ends lost 1 base and 7 bases, in that order; junction bases with no gene match: 13. The CDR3 sequence is 18 residues long. CDR1 is SGHTA and CDR2 is FQGNSA in the germline V gene. The CDR3 spells CASSLGLGLAGVTGEQYF. CDR3 DNA sequence: TGTGCCAGCAGCTTAGGGCTCGGACTAGCGGGGGTGACTGGGGAGCAGTACTTC.

This chain joins TRBV7-9 and TRBJ1-4, with 7 bases fitting TRBD1. The germline gives CDR1 SEHNR, CDR2 FQNEAQ (reference sequence). The CDR3 is 15 amino acids. V was clipped by 1 base and J by 6 bases; unmatched bases: 5. CDR3 bases: TGTGCCAGCAGCTTAGAAAAAGGGGGCCATGAAAAACTGTTTTTT. This codes for CASSLEKGGHEKLFF.

The chain joins TRBV6-6 to TRBJ2-3; 8 nucleotides align to TRBD2. Trimming cost V 2 bases and J 5 bases; bases outside gene matches: 0. This CDR3 region has 13 residues. CDR1 MNHNY and CDR2 SVGAGI come from the germline V gene (reference sequence). The CDR3 sequence: CASSYLAGDTQYF. The CDR3 bases are TGTGCCAGCAGTTACCTAGCGGGAGATACGCAGTATTTT.

The rearrangement links TRBV6-5 to TRBJ1-1; 7 nucleotides align to TRBD1. This CDR3 is built from 16 residues. Germline V lookup: CDR1 MNHEY, CDR2 SVGAGI. The junction had 12 bases not matched to a gene; V was cut back by 0 bases and J by 8 bases. The DNA for the CDR3 is TGTGCCAGCAGTTACTCGCGACTAATCAGGGGGGCAGAAGCTTTCTTT. This gives the protein CASSYSRLIRGAEAFF.

This clone was seen more than once but under ten times. The sample carries other DNA sequences with the same CDR3. The chain links TRBV29-1 to TRBJ2-1, with D perhaps TRBD1 or TRBD2 (6 bases each). CDR1 and CDR2 (germline): SQVTM, ANQGSEA. Trimming shortened V by 4 bases and J by 3 bases, and 10 bases separated the two germline ends. This CDR3 spans 13 amino acids. CDR3 sequence reads: CSVGGRDYNEQFF. The DNA for the CDR3 is TGCAGCGTTGGGGGGCGGGACTACAATGAGCAGTTCTTC.

The CDR3 bases are TGTGCCAGCAGTCTAGGACAGGGTGTAGGGCCCCAGCATTTT. Translating it yields CASSLGQGVGPQHF. The rearrangement uses TRBV28 and TRBJ1-5, with TRBD1 identical over 8 bases. This CDR3 comprises 14 residues. Germline CDR1 is MDHEN and CDR2 is SYDVKM. Germline trimming cut 5 bases from V and 9 bases from J; bases unmatched to any gene: 9.

This clone was observed a single time. The V call is TRBV6-5, the J call TRBJ1-1, with no clear D. Germline V CDR1 and CDR2: MNHEY, SVGAGI. The CDR3 is 12 amino acids. V lost 6 bases and J 1 base, leaving 6 bases between the germline ends. This chain's CDR3 is CASSRQNTEAFF. The CDR3 coding sequence is TGTGCCAGCAGCCGACAGAACACTGAAGCTTTCTTT.